This T cell receptor beta chain was observed in a study of T cell clonotyping in hematopoietic cell transplantation. The repertoire was sequenced with immunoSEQ multiplex PCR; TCRdb's copy has only in-frame clones and lacks some. Among more than 55,000 clones, around 94% were seen once, and the ten largest hold around 1.6%. Trimming removed 4 bases from V and 0 bases from J, with 14 bases in between. Germline loops: CDR1 SGHRS, CDR2 YFSETQ. The CDR3 consists of 15 residues. Study-wide results and caveats: No sorting was done, leaving CD4 and CD8 contributions mixed.

Regarding this clone: Its specificity is unknown.

The sample was peripheral blood mononuclear cells. V and J are TRBV5-1 and TRBJ2-7; the D gene is possibly TRBD1 (6 bases). This TCR was sampled from a man aged 50-60 years in good health. Some clones in this sample may be carry-over from other donors' samples. This CDR3 is CASSELSDSSYEQYF. For the CDR3, the DNA is TGCGCCAGCAGCGAGCTTTCGGACAGCTCCTACGAGCAGTACTTC.